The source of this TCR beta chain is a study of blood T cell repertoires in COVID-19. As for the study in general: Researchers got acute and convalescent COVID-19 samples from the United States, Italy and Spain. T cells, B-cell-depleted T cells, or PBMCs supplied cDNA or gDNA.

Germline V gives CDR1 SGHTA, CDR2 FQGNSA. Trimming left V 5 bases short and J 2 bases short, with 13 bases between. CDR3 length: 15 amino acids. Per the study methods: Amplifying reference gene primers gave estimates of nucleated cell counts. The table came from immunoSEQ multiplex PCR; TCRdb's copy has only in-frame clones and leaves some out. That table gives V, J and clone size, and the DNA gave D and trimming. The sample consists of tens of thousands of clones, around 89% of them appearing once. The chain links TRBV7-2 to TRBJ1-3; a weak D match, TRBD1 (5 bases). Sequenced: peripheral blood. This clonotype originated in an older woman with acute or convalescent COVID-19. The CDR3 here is CASSHGTFPGNTIYF. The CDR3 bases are TGTGCCAGCAGCCATGGGACTTTTCCTGGAAACACCATATATTTT.